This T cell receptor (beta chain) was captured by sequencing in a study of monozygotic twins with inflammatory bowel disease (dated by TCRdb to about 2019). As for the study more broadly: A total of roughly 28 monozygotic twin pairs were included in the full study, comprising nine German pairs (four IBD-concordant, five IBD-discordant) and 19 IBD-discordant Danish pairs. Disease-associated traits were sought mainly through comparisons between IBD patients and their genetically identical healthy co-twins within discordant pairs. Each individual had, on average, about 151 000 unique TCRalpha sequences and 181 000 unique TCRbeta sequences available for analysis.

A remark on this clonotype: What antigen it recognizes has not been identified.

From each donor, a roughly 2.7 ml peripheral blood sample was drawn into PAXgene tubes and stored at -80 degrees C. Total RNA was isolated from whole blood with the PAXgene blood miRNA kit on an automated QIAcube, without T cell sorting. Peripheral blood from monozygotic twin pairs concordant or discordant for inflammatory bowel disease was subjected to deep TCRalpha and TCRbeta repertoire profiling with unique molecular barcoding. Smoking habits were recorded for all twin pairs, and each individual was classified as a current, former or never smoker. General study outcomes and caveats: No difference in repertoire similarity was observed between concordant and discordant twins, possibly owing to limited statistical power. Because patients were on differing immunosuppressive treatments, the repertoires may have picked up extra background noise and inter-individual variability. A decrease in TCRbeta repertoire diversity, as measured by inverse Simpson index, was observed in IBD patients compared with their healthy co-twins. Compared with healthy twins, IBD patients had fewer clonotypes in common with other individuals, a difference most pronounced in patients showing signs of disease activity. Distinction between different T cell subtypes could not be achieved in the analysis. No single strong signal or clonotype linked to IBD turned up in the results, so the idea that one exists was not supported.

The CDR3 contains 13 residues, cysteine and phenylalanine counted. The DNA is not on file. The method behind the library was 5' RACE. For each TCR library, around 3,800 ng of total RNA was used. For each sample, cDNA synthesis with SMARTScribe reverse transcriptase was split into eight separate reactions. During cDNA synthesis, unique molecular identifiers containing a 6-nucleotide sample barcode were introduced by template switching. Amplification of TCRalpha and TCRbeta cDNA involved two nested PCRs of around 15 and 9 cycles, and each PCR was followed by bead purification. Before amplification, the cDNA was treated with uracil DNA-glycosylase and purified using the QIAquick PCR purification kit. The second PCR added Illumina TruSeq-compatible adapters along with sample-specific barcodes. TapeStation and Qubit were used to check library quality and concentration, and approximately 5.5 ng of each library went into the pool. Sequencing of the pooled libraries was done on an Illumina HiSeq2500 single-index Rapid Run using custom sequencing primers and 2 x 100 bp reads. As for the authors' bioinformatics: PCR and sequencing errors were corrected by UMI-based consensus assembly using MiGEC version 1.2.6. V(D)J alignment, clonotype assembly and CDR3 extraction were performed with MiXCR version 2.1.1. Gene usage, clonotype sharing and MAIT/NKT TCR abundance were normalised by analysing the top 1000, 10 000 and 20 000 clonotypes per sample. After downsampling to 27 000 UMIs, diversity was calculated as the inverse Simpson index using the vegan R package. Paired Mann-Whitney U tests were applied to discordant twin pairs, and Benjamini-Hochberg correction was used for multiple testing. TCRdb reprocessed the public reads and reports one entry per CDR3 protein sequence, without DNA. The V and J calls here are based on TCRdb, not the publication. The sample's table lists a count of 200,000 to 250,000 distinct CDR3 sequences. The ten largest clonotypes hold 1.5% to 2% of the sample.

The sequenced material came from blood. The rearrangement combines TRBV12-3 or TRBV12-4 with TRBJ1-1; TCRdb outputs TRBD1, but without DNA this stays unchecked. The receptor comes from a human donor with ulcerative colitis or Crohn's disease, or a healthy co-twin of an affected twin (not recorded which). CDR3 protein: CASDRGGATEAFF.